This T cell receptor (beta chain) was captured in a study of human T cells and chemical hapten exposure. TCRdb passed the RACE reads through MiXCR, listing each CDR3 protein once. This table holds around 360,000 distinct CDR3 sequences, about 6% found once. Germline V lookup: CDR1 LGHNA, CDR2 YSLEER. The ends were cut back, 3 bases at V and 5 bases at J, with 13 bases in the middle. The CDR3 spans 14 residues. The time point here: patch test 2, 6 weeks after DPC sensitization. Treatment of the sample: therapeutic diphenylcyclopropenone sensitization with weekly scalp DPC. The sequence was obtained from a woman between 18 and 30 years old with alopecia areata. Some clones in this sample may be carry-over from other donors' samples. The sequenced sample was whole blood, obtained in connection with sensitization to the hapten diphenylcyclopropenone (DPC). The chain employs TRBV4-3 and TRBJ1-2; D is undetermined. DNA of the CDR3: TGCGCCAGCAGCCATCTATCCGAAGCGTATGGCTACACCTTC. Its translation: CASSHLSEAYGYTF.